The 10 T cell receptor beta chains presented below share a single source sample, sequenced in a study of Tregs in tolerant kidney transplant recipients. The nonmyeloablative bone marrow transplants came from related graft donors, with transient mixed chimerism. Sequenced by immunoSEQ multiplex PCR; TCRdb stores in-frame clones only, minus some. In the table there are about 50,000 clones, approximately 89% of which are singletons. Sample: CD8+ T cells from blood (PBMCs), taken 12 months after the transplant. The receptors come from a human patient who received a combined kidney and bone marrow transplant. Some T cells here may be from the graft donor.

The V call is TRBV6-1, the J call TRBJ2-6; 7 nucleotides align to TRBD1. Germline V gene lookup returns CDR1 MNHNS and CDR2 SASEGT. The CDR3 is 14 residues long. Losses at the gene ends were 6 bases for V and 3 bases for J; bases not matched to a gene: 2. This CDR3 reads CASRTGFGANVLTF. In nucleotides, the CDR3 is TGTGCCAGCAGGACAGGGTTTGGGGCCAACGTCCTGACTTTC.

This clone has just a few counts. The chain's CDR3 is CASTKDPDRGTNYGYTF. The CDR3 coding sequence is TGTGCCAGCACTAAGGACCCGGACAGGGGAACTAACTATGGCTACACCTTC. The rearrangement joins TRBV6-7 to TRBJ1-2; 9 bases map to TRBD1. TRBV6-7 is an ORF, and what it does is uncertain. The CDR3 covers 17 residues. V shed 7 bases and J 0 bases; nucleotides not matched to a gene: 12.

Note on this clone: The identical CDR3 is also encoded by other nucleotide sequences in the sample. This chain uses TRBV4-3 with TRBJ1-6; 9 bases agree with TRBD1. With V trimmed by 0 bases and J by 3 bases, 6 bases remained unmatched. Germline V gene sequence: CDR1 LGHNA, CDR2 YSLEER. The CDR3 is 18 amino acids. The CDR3 here is CASSQESDRGVYNSPLHF. The DNA of the CDR3 is TGCGCCAGCAGCCAAGAGTCGGACAGGGGCGTCTATAATTCACCCCTCCACTTT.

The rearrangement joins TRBV10-3 to TRBJ1-2; unclear D gene. The length of the CDR3 is 15 residues. Germline V gives CDR1 ENHRY, CDR2 SYGVKD. The V end lost 7 bases, the J end lost 3 bases, and 18 bases lay between the germline ends. The chain's CDR3 is CAITTGWRRDYGYTF. Here the CDR3 DNA reads TGTGCCATCACCACGGGATGGCGTCGGGACTATGGCTACACCTTC.

The table lists this clone with a few counts. This chain joins TRBV5-8 and TRBJ2-1; D is unclear. Germline V gives CDR1 SGHTS, CDR2 YDEGEE. The CDR3 has 15 amino acids. V was trimmed by 4 bases and J by 8 bases, leaving 19 bases between them. In DNA form, the CDR3 reads TGTGCCAGCAGCCAAGCGCCTCCTCCTTTGGATGAGCAGTTCTTC. Protein product: CASSQAPPPLDEQFF.

This clone turned up a few times. The J gene is TRBJ1-4, the V gene TRBV7-3, with 10 bases fitting TRBD1. Per germline, CDR1 SGHTA and CDR2 FQGTGA. The CDR3 runs 15 residues. Trimming removed 5 bases from V and 14 bases from J; junction bases left unmatched: 14. CDR3 residues: CASSNGTGVRGKLFF. CDR3 in DNA: TGTGCCAGCAGCAACGGGACAGGGGTGAGGGGAAAGCTGTTTTTT.

The V and J genes are TRBV4-3 and TRBJ2-1; D gene uncertain. Germline-derived CDR1 and CDR2 are LGHNA and YSLEER. This CDR3 is built from 13 residues. V was clipped by 0 bases and J by 9 bases, with 9 bases between them. CDR3 loop: CASSQDRVAEQFF. Written as DNA, the CDR3 is TGCGCCAGCAGCCAAGATCGGGTAGCTGAGCAGTTCTTC.

Only a few counts were recorded for this clone. The chain joins TRBV5-8 to TRBJ2-7; 8 bases map to TRBD1. Trimming at V came to 0 bases and at J to 7 bases, leaving 9 bases not matched to a gene. Germline-derived CDR1 and CDR2 are SGHTS and YDEGEE. This CDR3 is 15 amino acids long. In DNA form, the CDR3 reads TGTGCCAGCAGCTTGGACAGGGGGTTTACGTGGGAGCAGTACTTC. Residues: CASSLDRGFTWEQYF.

This clone turned up a few times. V usage is TRBV5-6 and J usage is TRBJ2-5; D remains ambiguous. This CDR3 contains 15 residues. The germline CDR1 and CDR2 sequences are SGHDT and YYEEEE. Trimming stripped 2 bases from V and 3 bases from J, with 14 bases between. The CDR3 region is CASSLSRRQKETQYF. CDR3 DNA: TGTGCCAGCAGCTTATCGAGGCGGCAGAAAGAGACCCAGTACTTC. Supplemented by reference TRBV5-6 and TRBJ2-5, the full variable domain reads DAGVTQSPTHLIKTRGQQVTLRCSPKSGHDTVSWYQQALGQGPQFIFQYYEEEERQRGNFPDRFSGHQFPNYSSELNVNALLLGDSALYLCASSLSRRQKETQYFGPGTRLLVL.

This chain uses TRBV28 with TRBJ2-1; TRBD2 might be the D (6 bases). The CDR3 is made up of 13 amino acids. V lost 6 bases and J 4 bases, leaving 10 bases between the germline ends. Looked up from germline, CDR1 is MDHEN and CDR2 is SYDVKM. The CDR3 coding sequence is TGTGCCAGCAGCCCGGGACTTTACAATGAGCAGTTCTTC. It specifies CASSPGLYNEQFF.